The TCR beta chain under discussion was sequenced for a study of blood T cell repertoires in COVID-19. This clone was seen a single time. Germline V gene data show CDR1 as MDHEN and CDR2 as SYDVKM. Trimming shortened V by 8 bases and J by 0 bases, and 11 bases separated the two germline ends. This CDR3 spans 15 amino acids. Assay used: immunoSEQ multiplex PCR; TCRdb lists only in-frame clones, some missing. The sample records about 34,000 clones, approximately 71% being singletons. The sample taken for sequencing was peripheral blood. This rearrangement joins TRBV28 to TRBJ2-6; D unresolved. This TCR derives from a human donor in a cohort sampled during active COVID-19. The CDR3 bases are TGTGCCAGCTTGCAACTGAGCTCTGGGGCCAACGTCCTGACTTTC. This sequence encodes CASLQLSSGANVLTF.